This TCR beta chain was recovered during a study of beta chain features in type 1 diabetes. Study at large: Across all samples, approximately 99 million sorted cells were examined. Study-wide findings and caveats: Moderate yet significant TCRB CDR3 shortening was seen in Type 1 diabetes patients in all four CD4+ subsets. The naive, central memory and Treg TCRB repertoires showed an apparent similarity that was greater among patients than among healthy donors. When VDJ junctions were examined, type 1 diabetes patients showed fewer insertions and more deletions.

Looked up from germline, CDR1 is KGHSH and CDR2 is LQKENI. V trimming: 5 bases; J trimming: 5 bases; junction bases outside the gene matches: 3. The CDR3 contains 13 residues. Populations obtained by sorting all exceeded 95% purity. Expressed TCRB transcripts were sequenced, since all the RNA that had been isolated was reverse transcribed. The repertoire was sequenced with immunoSEQ multiplex PCR; TCRdb's copy has only in-frame clones and lacks some. The table shows some 250,000 clones, with over 11% occurring only once. As for this clone: Its antigen is unknown.

The sequence came from a man aged 25 to 40 with type 1 diabetes. Material for sequencing was naive CD4+ T cells from blood. The V gene is TRBV18, the J gene TRBJ2-5, with 9 bases that match TRBD1. CDR3 sequence (DNA): TGTGCCAGCTCAGGACAGGGGATGGAGACCCAGTACTTC. It specifies CASSGQGMETQYF.